This TCR beta chain comes out of a study of shared clonotypes between healthy human individuals (dated by TCRdb to the early 2020s). At the level of the whole study: A couple of women and a few men aged 18 to 49 years were included in the cohort. To estimate repertoire size and how much clonotypes are shared between individuals, the study performed deep sequencing of blood TCR repertoires from roughly five healthy adults. For each donor, CD4 naive and CD4 memory were each given three plates, CD8 naive was given two plates, and CD8 memory was given one plate. Between about 0.8 and 9 billion PBMCs per donor were obtained by leukapheresis. To increase sequencing depth and limit assay-specific biases, different laboratories used diverse techniques to prepare libraries and sequence TCR repertoires.

The paper's findings and limits, for the study overall: Rarefaction of sorted-subset datasets indicated incomplete sequencing despite the large sequencing depth. Because the study included a small number of donors, the genetic and exposure-history diversity represented was limited. Based on pairwise subsampling, the degree of clonotype sharing among donors was expected to be affected by sequencing depth. Estimated clonotype richness was generally larger for naive than for memory subsets. Across a handful of donors, about 5% of naive CD4, 3% to 3.5% of naive CD8, around 2.1% of memory CD4, and 0.4% of memory CD8 clonotypes were shared. Sampling was restricted to blood, and TCR repertoires in tissues likely differ from the TCR repertoires found in blood. Compared with non-shared clonotypes, clonotypes shared by all four sorted-subset donors had higher generation probabilities.

Points on this clone: What antigen it recognizes has not been identified. There are no base qualities to consult, and no much larger clone falls within one base.

Healthy HIV-negative adults with no recently reported acute infections or vaccinations were included as donors. Every donor was a Caucasian adult residing in Nashville, Tennessee, USA. Magnetic negative selection was used to enrich CD4+ T cells, after which naive cells were positively selected on CD45RA and the negative fraction became the memory subset. After blood collection by leukapheresis, PBMCs were isolated using Ficoll-Histopaque density gradient centrifugation and then cryopreserved in the vapor phase of liquid nitrogen. Analytical flow cytometry was used to check the purity and quantity of every magnetically sorted T cell population. From each sorted fraction, genomic DNA was isolated and quantified by UV absorbance on a Nanodrop 2000c. TCR CDR3 regions were amplified from genomic DNA by multiplex PCR using the deep immunoSEQ assay. Genomic DNA extracted from each cell subset was distributed evenly over all wells of several immunoSEQ 96-well plates, and each plate served as one replicate. For sorted subsets, each replicate PCR was loaded with 200 ng genomic DNA, equivalent to 30,000 to 35,000 T cell genomes. The purified libraries were quantified using a Qubit 3.0 fluorometer, sized with a Bioanalyzer 2100, and then quantified again using the KAPA Library Quantification kit. Every immunoSEQ 96-well plate was sequenced on a separate single-read 150-cycle Illumina NextSeq 550 flow cell. Per the original workflow: Because the immunoSEQ output held only junctional sequences and lacked quality scores, the filtering could not match the filtering applied to full-length reads. To assign V/J genes and CDR3, sequences were annotated using PyIR, a Python wrapper for IgBLAST v1.9, with IMGT germline references. Reads with weak V/J assignments (E-value above 1e-6), missing CDR3, stop codons, out-of-frame junctions, or ambiguous translated residues were removed. V3J clonotypes were defined as sequences sharing an identical inferred V gene, J gene, and CDR3 amino acid sequence. Percentage overlap between repertoires was computed as shared unique clonotypes divided by the size of the smaller repertoire. RTK rarefaction, the Chao1 estimator, and Recon v2.1 estimates of unobserved clonotypes were used to assess repertoire richness. For all TCRbeta clonotypes obtained by the gDNA method from four donors, generation probabilities were computed with OLGA. Not all clones reach the TCRdb copy of this immuneACCESS table, which keeps in-frame sequences only. Checked studies attribute under half of the gap to unresolved V genes and leave the rest unexplained. V, J and clone size are those of that table, while D and trimming were read from the DNA. Across this sample there are around 2,000,000 clones, with roughly 96% seen only once. The top ten clonotypes cover 0.1% to 0.15% of the sample.

Measured from the cysteine to the phenylalanine, the CDR3 is 14 residues long. The retained sequence is limited to the CDR3, 42 bases, with the frame set at the first base. V trim: 8 bases; J trim: 1 base; unmatched bases: 7. Per the germline V gene, ENHRY is the CDR1 and SYGVKD is the CDR2. The rearranged segments are TRBV10-3 and TRBJ2-5; TRBD1 lines up with 7 middle nucleotides. The clonotype originates from a man between 18 and 35 years old in good health. The sample consisted of naive CD4+ T cells sorted from blood. The cell subset or site label of this sample denotes: CD45RA+ positively selected. The DNA is TGTGCCATCGGGGAGACAGGGATCCAAGAGACCCAGTACTTC. The translation is CAIGETGIQETQYF.